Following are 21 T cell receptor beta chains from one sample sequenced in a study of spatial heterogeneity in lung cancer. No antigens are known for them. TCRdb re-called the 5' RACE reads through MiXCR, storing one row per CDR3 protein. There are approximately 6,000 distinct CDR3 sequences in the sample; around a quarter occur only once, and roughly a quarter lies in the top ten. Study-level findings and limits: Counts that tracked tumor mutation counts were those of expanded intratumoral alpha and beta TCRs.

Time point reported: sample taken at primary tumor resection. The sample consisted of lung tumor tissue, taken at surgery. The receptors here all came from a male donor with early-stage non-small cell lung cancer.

The CDR3 here is CASSPGVGETQYF. The CDR3, as DNA: TGTGCCAGCTCGCCGGGGGTTGGAGAGACCCAGTACTTC. The rearrangement joins TRBV18 to TRBJ2-5; TRBD2 might be the D (6 bases). Germline loops: CDR1 KGHSH, CDR2 LQKENI. With 6 bases removed from V and 4 bases from J, the gap between germline ends came to 12 bases. The CDR3 loop spans 13 amino acids.

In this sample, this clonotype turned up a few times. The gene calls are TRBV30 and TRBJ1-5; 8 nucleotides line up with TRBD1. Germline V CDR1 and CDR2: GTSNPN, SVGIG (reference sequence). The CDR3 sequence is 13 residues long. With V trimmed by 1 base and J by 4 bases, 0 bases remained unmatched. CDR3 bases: TGTGCCTGGAGTGGACAGGGGAATCAGCCCCAGCATTTT. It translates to CAWSGQGNQPQHF.

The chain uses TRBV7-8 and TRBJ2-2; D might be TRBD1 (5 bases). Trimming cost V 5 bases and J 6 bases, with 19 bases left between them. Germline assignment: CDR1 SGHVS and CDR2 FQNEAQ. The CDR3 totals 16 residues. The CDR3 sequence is CASSPDSPLQAGELFF. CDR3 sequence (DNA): TGTGCCAGCAGCCCTGACAGTCCCTTACAAGCCGGGGAGCTGTTTTTT.

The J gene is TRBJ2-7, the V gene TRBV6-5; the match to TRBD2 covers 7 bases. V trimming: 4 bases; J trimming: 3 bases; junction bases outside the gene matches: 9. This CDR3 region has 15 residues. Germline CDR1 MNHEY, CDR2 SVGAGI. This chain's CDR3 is CASSSYPGLLYEQYF. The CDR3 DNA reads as TGTGCCAGCAGTTCATACCCGGGACTACTCTACGAGCAGTACTTC.

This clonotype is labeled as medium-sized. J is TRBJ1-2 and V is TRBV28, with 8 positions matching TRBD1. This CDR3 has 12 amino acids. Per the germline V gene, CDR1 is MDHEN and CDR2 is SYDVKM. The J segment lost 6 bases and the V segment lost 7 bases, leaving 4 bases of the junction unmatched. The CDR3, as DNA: TGTGCCAGCACCTTGACAGGGGATGGCTACACCTTC. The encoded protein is CASTLTGDGYTF.

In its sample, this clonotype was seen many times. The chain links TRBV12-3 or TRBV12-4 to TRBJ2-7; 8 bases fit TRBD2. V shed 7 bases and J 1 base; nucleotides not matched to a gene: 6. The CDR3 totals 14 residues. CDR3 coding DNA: TGTGCCAGCACCCGTAGCGGGAATTCCTACGAGCAGTACTTC. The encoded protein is CASTRSGNSYEQYF.

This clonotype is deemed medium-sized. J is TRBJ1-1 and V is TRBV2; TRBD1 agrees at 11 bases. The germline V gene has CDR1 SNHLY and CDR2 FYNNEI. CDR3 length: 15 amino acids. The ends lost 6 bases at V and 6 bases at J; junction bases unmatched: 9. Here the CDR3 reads CASRAWTGGYAEAFF. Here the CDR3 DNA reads TGTGCCAGCAGAGCCTGGACAGGGGGCTACGCTGAAGCTTTCTTT.

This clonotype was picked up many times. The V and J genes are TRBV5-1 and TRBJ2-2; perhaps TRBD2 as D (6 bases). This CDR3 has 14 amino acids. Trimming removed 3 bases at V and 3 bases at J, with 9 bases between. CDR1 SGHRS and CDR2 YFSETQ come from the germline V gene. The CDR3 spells CASSWGDYTGELFF. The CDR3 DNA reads TGCGCCAGCAGCTGGGGGGATTACACCGGGGAGCTGTTTTTT.

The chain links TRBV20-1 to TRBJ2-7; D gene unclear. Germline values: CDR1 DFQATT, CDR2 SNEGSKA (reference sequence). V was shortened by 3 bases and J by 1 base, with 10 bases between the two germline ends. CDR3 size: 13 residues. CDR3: CSARKDGSYEQYF. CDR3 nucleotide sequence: TGCAGTGCTAGGAAGGACGGATCCTACGAGCAGTACTTC.

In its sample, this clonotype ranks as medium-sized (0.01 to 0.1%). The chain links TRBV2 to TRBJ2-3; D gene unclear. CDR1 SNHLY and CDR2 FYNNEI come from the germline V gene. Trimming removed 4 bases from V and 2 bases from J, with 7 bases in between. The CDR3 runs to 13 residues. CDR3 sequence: CASSARATDTQYF. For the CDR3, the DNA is TGTGCCAGCAGTGCCCGGGCCACAGATACGCAGTATTTT.

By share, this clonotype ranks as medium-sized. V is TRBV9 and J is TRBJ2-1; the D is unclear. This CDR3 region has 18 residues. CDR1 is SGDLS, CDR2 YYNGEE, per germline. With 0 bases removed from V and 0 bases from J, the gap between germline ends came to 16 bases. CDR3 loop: CASSVGVVTGSSYNEQFF. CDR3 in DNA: TGTGCCAGCAGCGTAGGAGTTGTGACTGGCAGCTCCTACAATGAGCAGTTCTTC. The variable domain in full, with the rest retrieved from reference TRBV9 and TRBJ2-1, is DSGVTQTPKHLITATGQRVTLRCSPRSGDLSVYWYQQSLDQGLQFLIQYYNGEERAKGNILERFSAQQFPDLHSELNLSSLELGDSALYFCASSVGVVTGSSYNEQFFGPGTRLTVL.

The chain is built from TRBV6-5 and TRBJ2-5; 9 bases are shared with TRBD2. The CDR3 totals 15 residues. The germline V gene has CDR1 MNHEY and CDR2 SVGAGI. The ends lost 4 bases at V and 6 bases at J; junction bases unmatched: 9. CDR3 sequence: CASSFLGLATKTQYF. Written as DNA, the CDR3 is TGTGCCAGCAGTTTCCTCGGACTAGCGACCAAGACCCAGTACTTC.

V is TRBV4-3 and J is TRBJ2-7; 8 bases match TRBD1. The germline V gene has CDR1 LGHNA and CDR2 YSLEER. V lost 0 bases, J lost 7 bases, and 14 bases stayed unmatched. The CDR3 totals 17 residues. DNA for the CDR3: TGCGCCAGCAGCCAAGATGGTCGGCAGGGGGCGTCGGGAGAGCAGTACTTC. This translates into CASSQDGRQGASGEQYF.

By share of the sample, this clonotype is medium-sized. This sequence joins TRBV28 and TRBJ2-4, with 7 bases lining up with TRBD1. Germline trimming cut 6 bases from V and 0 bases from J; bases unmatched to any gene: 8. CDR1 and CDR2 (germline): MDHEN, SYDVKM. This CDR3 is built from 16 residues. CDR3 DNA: TGTGCCAGCAGCCGCCGGGACAGCCTAGCCAAAAACATTCAGTACTTC. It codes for CASSRRDSLAKNIQYF.

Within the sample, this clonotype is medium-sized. As DNA, the CDR3 is TGTGCCAGCAGTGGGACAGGGACGTACAATGAGCAGTTCTTC. This codes for CASSGTGTYNEQFF. The chain couples TRBV28 to TRBJ2-1; 9 positions match TRBD1. The germline gives CDR1 MDHEN, CDR2 SYDVKM. The V segment lost 5 bases and the J segment 4 bases; nucleotides outside the gene matches: 3. The CDR3 extends over 14 amino acids.

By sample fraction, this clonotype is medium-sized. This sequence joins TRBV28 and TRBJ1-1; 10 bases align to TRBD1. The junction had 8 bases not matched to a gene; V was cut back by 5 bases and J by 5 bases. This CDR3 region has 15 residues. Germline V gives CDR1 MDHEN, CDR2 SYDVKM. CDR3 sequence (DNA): TGTGCCAGCAGTCCGAGACAGGGGGCAAGGACTGAAGCTTTCTTT. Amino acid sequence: CASSPRQGARTEAFF. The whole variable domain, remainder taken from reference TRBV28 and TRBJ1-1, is DVKVTQSSRYLVKRTGEKVFLECVQDMDHENMFWYRQDPGLGLRLIYFSYDVKMKEKGDIPEGYSVSREKKERFSLILESASTNQTSMYLCASSPRQGARTEAFFGQGTRLTVV.

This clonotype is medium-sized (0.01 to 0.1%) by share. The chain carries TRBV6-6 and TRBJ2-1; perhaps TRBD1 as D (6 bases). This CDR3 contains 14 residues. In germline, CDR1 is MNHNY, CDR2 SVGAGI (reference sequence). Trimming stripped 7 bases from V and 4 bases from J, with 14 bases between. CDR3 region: CASNSDRQYNEQFF. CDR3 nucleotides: TGTGCCAGCAATTCGGACAGACAGTACAATGAGCAGTTCTTC.

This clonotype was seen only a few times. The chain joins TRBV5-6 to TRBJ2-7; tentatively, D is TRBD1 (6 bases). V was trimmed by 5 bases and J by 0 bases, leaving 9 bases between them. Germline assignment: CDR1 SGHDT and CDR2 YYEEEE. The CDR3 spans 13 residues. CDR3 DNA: TGTGCCAGCAGACAGGGTCTCTCCTACGAGCAGTACTTC. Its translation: CASRQGLSYEQYF. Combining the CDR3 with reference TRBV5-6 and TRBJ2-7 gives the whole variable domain DAGVTQSPTHLIKTRGQQVTLRCSPKSGHDTVSWYQQALGQGPQFIFQYYEEEERQRGNFPDRFSGHQFPNYSSELNVNALLLGDSALYLCASRQGLSYEQYFGPGTRLTVT.

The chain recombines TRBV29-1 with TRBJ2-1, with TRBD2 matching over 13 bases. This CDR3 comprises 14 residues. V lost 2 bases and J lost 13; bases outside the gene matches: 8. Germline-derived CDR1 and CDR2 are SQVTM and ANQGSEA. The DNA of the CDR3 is TGCAGCGTTGAATCGGGACTAGCGGGAAAGGAACAGTTCTTC. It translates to CSVESGLAGKEQFF.

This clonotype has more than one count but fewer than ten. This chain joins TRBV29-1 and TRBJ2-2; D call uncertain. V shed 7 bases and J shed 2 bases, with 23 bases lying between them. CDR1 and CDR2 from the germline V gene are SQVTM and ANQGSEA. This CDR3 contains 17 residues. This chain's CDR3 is CSAARHQGLGNTGELFF. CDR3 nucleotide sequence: TGCAGCGCCGCGCGACACCAAGGATTGGGAAACACCGGGGAGCTGTTTTTT.

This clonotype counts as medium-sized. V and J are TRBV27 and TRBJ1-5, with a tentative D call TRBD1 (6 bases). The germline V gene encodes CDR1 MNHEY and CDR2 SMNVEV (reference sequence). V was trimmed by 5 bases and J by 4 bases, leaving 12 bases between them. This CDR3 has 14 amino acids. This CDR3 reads CASSALQGNQPQHF. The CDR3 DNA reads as TGTGCCAGCAGTGCCCTACAGGGTAATCAGCCCCAGCATTTT.